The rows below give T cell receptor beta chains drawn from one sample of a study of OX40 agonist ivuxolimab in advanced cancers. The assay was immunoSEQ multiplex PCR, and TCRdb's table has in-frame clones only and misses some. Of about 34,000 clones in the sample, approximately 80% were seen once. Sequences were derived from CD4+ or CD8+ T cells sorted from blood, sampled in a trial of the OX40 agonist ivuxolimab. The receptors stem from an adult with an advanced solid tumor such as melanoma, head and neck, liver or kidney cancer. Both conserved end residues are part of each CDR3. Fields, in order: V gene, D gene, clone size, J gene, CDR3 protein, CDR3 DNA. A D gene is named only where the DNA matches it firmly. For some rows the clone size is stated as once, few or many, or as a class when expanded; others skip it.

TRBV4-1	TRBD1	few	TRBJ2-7	CASSPWTGGEYEQYF	TGCGCCAGCAGCCCCTGGACAGGGGGCGAATACGAGCAGTACTTC
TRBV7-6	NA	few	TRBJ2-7	CASSLGPGMGYEQYF	TGTGCCAGCAGCTTAGGCCCGGGGATGGGCTACGAGCAGTACTTC
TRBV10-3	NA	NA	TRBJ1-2	CAITSEQVDGYTF	TGTGCCATCACTTCAGAACAGGTGGATGGCTACACCTTC
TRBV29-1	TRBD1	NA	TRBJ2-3	CSVAPGQPYTDTQYF	TGCAGCGTTGCGCCGGGACAGCCATACACAGATACGCAGTATTTT
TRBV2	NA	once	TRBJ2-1	CASSERLDYNEQFF	TGTGCCAGCAGTGAACGGCTAGACTACAATGAGCAGTTCTTC
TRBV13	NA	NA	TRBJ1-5	CASSLGLGNSNQPQHF	TGTGCCAGCAGCTTAGGCCTGGGTAATAGCAATCAGCCCCAGCATTTT
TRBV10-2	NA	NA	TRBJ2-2	CASAFNTGELFF	TGCGCCAGCGCTTTTAACACCGGGGAGCTGTTTTTT
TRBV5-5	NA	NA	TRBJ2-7	CASSWGDRLLYEQYF	TGTGCCAGCAGCTGGGGTGACAGATTACTCTACGAGCAGTACTTC
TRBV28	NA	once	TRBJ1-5	CASSSMVGYNQPQHF	TGTGCCAGCAGTTCCATGGTGGGCTACAATCAGCCCCAGCATTTT
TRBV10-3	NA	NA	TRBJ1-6	CAISEPARGVNSPLHF	TGTGCCATCAGTGAACCCGCACGGGGGGTGAATTCACCCCTCCACTTT
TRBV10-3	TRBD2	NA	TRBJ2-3	CAASGGSSTDTQYF	TGTGCCGCCAGCGGGGGGTCGTCCACAGATACGCAGTATTTT
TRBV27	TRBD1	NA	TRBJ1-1	CASSPGTANTEAFF	TGTGCCAGCAGTCCAGGGACAGCGAACACTGAAGCTTTCTTT
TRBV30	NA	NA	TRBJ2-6	CAWSVRRTGANVLTF	TGTGCCTGGAGTGTACGAAGGACTGGGGCCAACGTCCTGACTTTC
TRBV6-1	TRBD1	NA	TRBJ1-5	CASSEALGAGGKPQHF	TGTGCCAGCAGTGAAGCGCTTGGGGCAGGGGGTAAACCCCAGCATTTT
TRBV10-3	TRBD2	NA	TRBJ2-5	CAISRTGGRGRETQYF	TGTGCCATCAGCCGAACGGGGGGTCGGGGACGAGAGACCCAGTACTTC
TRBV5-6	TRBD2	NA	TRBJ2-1	CASSLGLAGGTSYNEQFF	TGTGCCAGCAGCTTGGGTCTAGCGGGGGGAACCTCCTACAATGAGCAGTTCTTC
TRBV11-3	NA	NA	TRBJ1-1	CASSRAGGTNTEAFF	TGTGCCAGCAGCAGAGCGGGGGGGACGAACACTGAAGCTTTCTTT
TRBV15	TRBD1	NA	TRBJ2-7	CATSRETSRDRVYEQYF	TGTGCCACCAGCAGAGAAACGTCCCGGGACAGGGTTTACGAGCAGTACTTC
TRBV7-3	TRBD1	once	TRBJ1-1	CASSLMGQGSNTEAFF	TGTGCCAGCAGCTTAATGGGACAGGGGTCGAACACTGAAGCTTTCTTT
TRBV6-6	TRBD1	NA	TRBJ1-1	CASSSNRDSSNTEAFF	TGTGCCAGCAGTTCAAACCGGGACAGTTCAAACACTGAAGCTTTCTTT
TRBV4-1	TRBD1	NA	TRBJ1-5	CASSQVGQGATINQPQHF	TGCGCCAGCAGCCAAGTCGGACAGGGGGCCACGATTAATCAGCCCCAGCATTTT
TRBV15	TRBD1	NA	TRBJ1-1	CATSRNQGATEAFF	TGTGCCACCAGCAGAAACCAGGGGGCCACTGAAGCTTTCTTT
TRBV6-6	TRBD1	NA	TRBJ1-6	CASTRDRLNSPLHF	TGTGCCAGCACCCGGGACAGGCTCAATTCACCCCTCCACTTT
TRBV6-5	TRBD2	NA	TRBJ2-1	CASSKGWTSSNEQFF	TGTGCCAGCAGTAAAGGGTGGACTAGCTCCAATGAGCAGTTCTTC